This record concerns one T cell receptor (beta chain) sequence. This sample was included in a study of technical replicates of blood from a handful of donors. Generated by immunoSEQ multiplex PCR, the TCRdb table keeps only in-frame clones and is missing some. The sample contains about 15,000 clones, about nine tenths of which appear only once. The germline gives CDR1 MNHNY, CDR2 SVGAGI (reference sequence). This CDR3 comprises 16 residues. Trimming removed 3 bases at V and 5 bases at J, with 19 bases between. The source of this sequence is a human donor in good health. The sequencing input was PBMCs. This rearrangement joins TRBV6-6 to TRBJ1-1, with D unclear. CDR3 sequence (DNA): TGTGCCAGCAGTTATGGCCTCGGCGGCGGCGGTACTGAAGCTTTCTTT. This codes for CASSYGLGGGGTEAFF.